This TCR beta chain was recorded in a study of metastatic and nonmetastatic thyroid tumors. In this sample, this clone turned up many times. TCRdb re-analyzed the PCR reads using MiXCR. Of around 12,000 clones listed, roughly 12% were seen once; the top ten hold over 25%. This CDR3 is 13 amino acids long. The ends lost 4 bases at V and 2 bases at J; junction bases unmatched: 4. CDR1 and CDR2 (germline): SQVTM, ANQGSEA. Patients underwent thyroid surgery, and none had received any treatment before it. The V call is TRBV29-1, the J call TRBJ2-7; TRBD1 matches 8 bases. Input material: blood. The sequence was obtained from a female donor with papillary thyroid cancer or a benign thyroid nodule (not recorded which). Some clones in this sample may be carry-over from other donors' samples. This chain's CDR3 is CSVGSTGAYEQYF. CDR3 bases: TGCAGCGTTGGGTCGACAGGGGCCTACGAGCAGTACTTC.